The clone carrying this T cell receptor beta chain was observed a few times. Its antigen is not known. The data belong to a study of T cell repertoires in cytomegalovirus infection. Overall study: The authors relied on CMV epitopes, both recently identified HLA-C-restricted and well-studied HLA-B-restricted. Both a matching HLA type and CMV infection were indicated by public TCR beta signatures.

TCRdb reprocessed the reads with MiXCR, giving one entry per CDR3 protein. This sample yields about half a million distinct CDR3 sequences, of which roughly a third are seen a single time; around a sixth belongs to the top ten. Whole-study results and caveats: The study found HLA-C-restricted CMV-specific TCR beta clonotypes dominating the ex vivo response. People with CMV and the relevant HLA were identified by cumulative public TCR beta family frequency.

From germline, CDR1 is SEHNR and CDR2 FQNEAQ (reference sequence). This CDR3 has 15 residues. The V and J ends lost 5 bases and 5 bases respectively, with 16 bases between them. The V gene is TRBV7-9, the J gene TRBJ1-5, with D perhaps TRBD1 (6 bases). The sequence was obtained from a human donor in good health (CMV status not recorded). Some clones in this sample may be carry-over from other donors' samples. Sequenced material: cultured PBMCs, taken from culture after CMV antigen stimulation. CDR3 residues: CASSETNYRDQPQHF. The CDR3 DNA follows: TGTGCCAGCAGCGAGACGAACTACAGGGATCAGCCCCAGCATTTT.